Sequencing of this T cell receptor beta chain was carried out in a study of response to subunit inactivated influenza vaccine. Findings of the study overall: The study's authors posited that every seasonal influenza vaccination enlists few new T cells.

Germline V gives CDR1 SEHNR, CDR2 FQNEAQ (reference sequence). The CDR3 is made up of 14 amino acids. V dropped 1 base and J dropped 5 bases, with 12 bases sitting between them. TCRdb re-called the RT-PCR reads with MiXCR, one entry per CDR3 protein. The sample shows about 650,000 distinct CDR3 sequences, around 16% of them seen only once. In the case of this clonotype: Its antigen remains unidentified.

The input for sequencing was PBMCs from blood, taken roughly 13 days after vaccination. The rearrangement uses TRBV7-9 and TRBJ2-7, with D uncertain. This receptor was taken from a man between 45 and 60 years old who received an inactivated influenza vaccine. The CDR3 here is CASSLEQSRNEQYF. The CDR3 nucleotides are TGTGCCAGCAGCTTAGAACAATCGAGAAACGAGCAGTACTTC.